The sequence of this TCR beta chain was determined in a study of shared clonotypes between healthy human individuals. The assay was immunoSEQ multiplex PCR, and TCRdb's table has in-frame clones only and misses some. Of more than 400,000 clones in the sample, almost 97% are singletons; the top ten hold about 0.064%. CDR1 is ENHRY, CDR2 SYGVKD, per germline. V lost 10 bases and J lost 6; bases outside the gene matches: 8. The CDR3 spans 13 residues. The chain employs TRBV10-3 and TRBJ1-4; 7 bases are shared with TRBD1. The sample taken for sequencing was naive CD4+ T cells sorted from blood. Subset given: CD45RA+ positively selected. The receptor comes from a woman aged 25 to 39 in good health. The CDR3 nucleotides are TGTGCCACGAGACAGGGTGCTGATGAAAAACTGTTTTTT. It codes for CATRQGADEKLFF.